The 11 T cell receptor beta chains below come from one sample, sequenced in a study of radiotherapy plus CTLA-4 blockade in lung cancer. Assay used: immunoSEQ multiplex PCR; TCRdb lists only in-frame clones, some missing. The profile shows around 56,000 clones, more than 60% of them singletons. This sample comprised peripheral blood, obtained from a patient treated with radiotherapy plus ipilimumab. These receptor sequences come from a human donor with non-small cell lung cancer who had a complete response to radiotherapy plus ipilimumab.

This chain links TRBV4-3 with TRBJ2-3; D is perhaps TRBD2 (7 bases). The CDR3 length is 16 residues. The germline gives CDR1 LGHNA, CDR2 YSLEER. Trimming shortened V by 0 bases and J by 2 bases, and 12 bases separated the two germline ends. Here the CDR3 DNA reads TGCGCCAGCAGCCAAGATGCGGCGGGGGCCACAGATACGCAGTATTTT. Protein product: CASSQDAAGATDTQYF.

J is TRBJ1-2 and V is TRBV9; D is ambiguous. The CDR3 runs 14 residues. CDR1 is SGDLS, CDR2 YYNGEE, per germline. V shed 1 base and J shed 5 bases, with 12 bases lying between them. The CDR3 DNA reads as TGTGCCAGCAGCGTAAGAGATGCCCCATATGGCTACACCTTC. It encodes CASSVRDAPYGYTF.

This chain links TRBV27 with TRBJ1-1, with a tentative D call TRBD1 (5 bases). V was pared by 2 bases and J by 1 base, with 11 bases between. Germline CDR1 MNHEY, CDR2 SMNVEV (reference sequence). CDR3 length: 15 residues. CDR3 sequence reads: CASSLNRGRNTEAFF. The CDR3 DNA is TGTGCCAGCAGTTTAAATAGGGGTCGGAACACTGAAGCTTTCTTT.

V gene TRBV5-8 combines with J gene TRBJ1-2; a possible D gene is TRBD1 (6 bases). Trimming left V 2 bases short and J 2 bases short, with 16 bases between. The CDR3 spans 16 residues. Germline CDR1 reads SGHTS; CDR2 reads YDEGEE. In nucleotides, the CDR3 is TGTGCCAGCAGCTTACGCCCGGGACAATTCAACTATGGCTACACCTTC. The encoded protein is CASSLRPGQFNYGYTF. Based on the CDR3 plus reference TRBV5-8 and TRBJ1-2, the full variable domain is EAGVTQSPTHLIKTRGQQATLRCSPISGHTSVYWYQQALGLGLQFLLWYDEGEERNRGNFPPRFSGRQFPNYSSELNVNALELEDSALYLCASSLRPGQFNYGYTFGSGTRLTVV.

The rearrangement uses TRBV9 and TRBJ1-4; D is uncertain. Germline CDR1 and CDR2: SGDLS and YYNGEE. Between the trimmed V and J ends, which lost 2 bases and 10 bases, there was a span of 21 bases. CDR3 length: 16 amino acids. CDR3 sequence (DNA): TGTGCCAGCAGCGTGGGAAACAGTAGCCGTCGGGGAAAACTGTTTTTT. Translating it yields CASSVGNSSRRGKLFF.

A single count supports this clone. The V and J genes are TRBV9 and TRBJ1-4; 7 positions agree with TRBD1. The germline CDR1 and CDR2 sequences are SGDLS and YYNGEE. V shed 0 bases and J 10 bases; nucleotides not matched to a gene: 6. This CDR3 has 14 amino acids. The CDR3 coding sequence is TGTGCCAGCAGCGTAGGAGACAGGGTAGGAAAACTGTTTTTT. Translating gives CASSVGDRVGKLFF. The full variable domain, rest sourced from reference TRBV9 and TRBJ1-4, is DSGVTQTPKHLITATGQRVTLRCSPRSGDLSVYWYQQSLDQGLQFLIQYYNGEERAKGNILERFSAQQFPDLHSELNLSSLELGDSALYFCASSVGDRVGKLFFGSGTQLSVL.

DNA of the CDR3: TGCGCCAGCAGCTTGGAGAGTGATAGCAATCAGCCCCAGCATTTT. This codes for CASSLESDSNQPQHF. V usage is TRBV5-1 and J usage is TRBJ1-5, with unresolved D. The germline V and J ends were trimmed by 0 bases and 0 bases, with 7 bases remaining between them. Per the germline V gene, CDR1 is SGHRS and CDR2 is YFSETQ. The CDR3 spans 15 residues.

This clone was counted between two and nine times. The chain couples TRBV25-1 to TRBJ2-4; D gene uncertain. Between the trimmed V and J ends, which lost 4 bases and 8 bases, there was a span of 12 bases. Germline V gives CDR1 MGHDK, CDR2 SYGVNS. The CDR3 runs 13 residues. The CDR3 region has the DNA TGTGCCAGCAGTGTAACCAAGTCGGACATTCAGTACTTC. This sequence encodes CASSVTKSDIQYF.

The rearrangement uses TRBV4-1 and TRBJ2-3, with a tentative D call TRBD1 (5 bases). Germline V gene lookup returns CDR1 MGHRA and CDR2 YSYEKL. V lost 1 base, J lost 1 base, and 12 bases lay in between. The CDR3 has 16 amino acids. This CDR3 is CASSQGGWGGTDTQYF. CDR3 nucleotides: TGCGCCAGCAGCCAAGGGGGTTGGGGCGGCACAGATACGCAGTATTTT.

V gene TRBV5-1 combines with J gene TRBJ1-1; D not certain. V was trimmed by 4 bases and J by 2 bases, leaving 15 bases between them. Germline-derived CDR1 and CDR2 are SGHRS and YFSETQ. The CDR3 loop spans 15 amino acids. CDR3 region: CASSAGRTINTEAFF. The CDR3 region has the DNA TGCGCCAGCAGCGCGGGGAGGACGATTAACACTGAAGCTTTCTTT.

The V call is TRBV5-1, the J call TRBJ2-5, with D possibly matching TRBD1 (6 bases). The DNA end is a closer match to TRBJ2-7, so the J assignment may be wrong. The CDR3 sequence is 13 residues long. Germline V gives CDR1 SGHRS, CDR2 YFSETQ. The CDR3, as DNA: TGCGCCAGCCGGGACATTCGCTCCTACGAGCAGTACTTC. Translating gives CASRDIRSYEQYF.